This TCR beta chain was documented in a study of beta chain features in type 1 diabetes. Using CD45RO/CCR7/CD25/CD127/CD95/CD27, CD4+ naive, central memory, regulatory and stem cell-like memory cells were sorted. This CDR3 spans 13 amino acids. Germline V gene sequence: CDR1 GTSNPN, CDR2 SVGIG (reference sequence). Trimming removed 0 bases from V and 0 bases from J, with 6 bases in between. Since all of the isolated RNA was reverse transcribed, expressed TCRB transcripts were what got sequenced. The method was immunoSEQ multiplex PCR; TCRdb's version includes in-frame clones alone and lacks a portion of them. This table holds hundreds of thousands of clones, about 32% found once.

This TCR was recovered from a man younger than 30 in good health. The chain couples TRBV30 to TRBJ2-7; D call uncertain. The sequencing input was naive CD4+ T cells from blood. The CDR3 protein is CAWSVHLSYEQYF. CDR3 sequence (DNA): TGTGCCTGGAGTGTACATCTCTCCTACGAGCAGTACTTC. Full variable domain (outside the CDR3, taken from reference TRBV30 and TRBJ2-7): SQTIHQWPATLVQPVGSPLSLECTVEGTSNPNLYWYRQAAGRGLQLLFYSVGIGQISSEVPQNLSASRPQDRQFILSSKKLLLSDSGFYLCAWSVHLSYEQYFGPGTRLTVT.